These 8 T cell receptor beta chains came from one sample sequenced in a study of cytotoxic CD8 clonotypes in ibrutinib-treated CLL. Only in-frame clones appear in the TCRdb table, and some are missing; sequencing was by immunoSEQ multiplex PCR. The repertoire holds 140,000 to 150,000 clones, with approximately 80% as singletons. The specimen was PBMCs, collected after 24 months of ibrutinib treatment. These receptors were taken from a human donor with chronic lymphocytic leukemia.

The chain joins TRBV4-3 to TRBJ2-7; 10 bases map to TRBD2. Germline CDR1 reads LGHNA; CDR2 reads YSLEER. The CDR3 length is 16 residues. With V trimmed by 1 base and J by 3 bases, 6 bases remained unmatched. CDR3 nucleotides: TGCGCCAGCAGCCAAGCCGGGACTAGCGACTTCTACGAGCAGTACTTC. This encodes CASSQAGTSDFYEQYF.

This CDR3 is CASSSTGRAQYF. As DNA, the CDR3 is TGTGCCAGCAGCTCGACAGGGCGGGCGCAGTATTTT. V usage is TRBV7-2 and J usage is TRBJ2-3; 7 nucleotides align to TRBD1. Unmatched junction bases numbered 5, after V lost 4 bases and J lost 10 bases. Germline lookup yields CDR1 SGHTA and CDR2 FQGNSA. The CDR3 is 12 residues long.

This clone was picked up one time. The V call is TRBV5-6, the J call TRBJ2-3; 7 nucleotides align to TRBD2. The germline CDR1 and CDR2 sequences are SGHDT and YYEEEE. V lost 4 bases and J lost 3; bases outside the gene matches: 11. The CDR3 contains 16 residues. CDR3: CASSPGLGGGTDTQYF. CDR3 in DNA: TGTGCCAGCAGCCCAGGACTTGGCGGGGGAACAGATACGCAGTATTTT.

The chain carries TRBV27 and TRBJ1-4; 7 bases agree with TRBD1. Germline V gives CDR1 MNHEY, CDR2 SMNVEV (reference sequence). CDR3 length: 14 residues. V dropped 6 bases and J dropped 7; count of bases not matched to a gene: 8. The DNA for the CDR3 is TGTGCCAGCAGCCTCAGGGGGGGGTCTGAAAAACTGTTTTTT. This sequence encodes CASSLRGGSEKLFF.

The CDR3 nucleotides read TGTGCCAGCAGCCTCCGGGACAGCGTTTCCTACAATGAGCAGTTCTTC. Amino acid sequence: CASSLRDSVSYNEQFF. The chain has TRBV7-8 and TRBJ2-1; 7 nucleotides match TRBD1. V was pared by 5 bases and J by 1 base, with 8 bases of the junction left unmatched. CDR3 length equals 16 residues. Looked up from germline, CDR1 is SGHVS and CDR2 is FQNEAQ.

The gene calls are TRBV7-2 and TRBJ2-1, with TRBD1 matching over 10 bases. This CDR3 spans 13 amino acids. V shed 8 bases and J 8 bases; nucleotides not matched to a gene: 6. The germline V gene encodes CDR1 SGHTA and CDR2 FQGNSA. The chain's CDR3 is CASRGQGVDEQFF. As DNA, the CDR3 is TGTGCCAGCCGCGGACAGGGGGTCGATGAGCAGTTCTTC.

J is TRBJ2-1 and V is TRBV7-8; D perhaps matches TRBD2 (5 bases). The CDR3 length is 13 residues. V lost 2 bases, J lost 12 bases, and 14 bases lay in between. Germline V CDR1 and CDR2: SGHVS, FQNEAQ. CDR3 region: CASSLPPGGGQFF. CDR3 bases: TGTGCCAGCAGCTTACCCCCCGGTGGAGGGCAGTTCTTC.

This clone turned up a few times. The gene calls are TRBV7-9 and TRBJ1-1; no definite D call. The germline V and J ends were trimmed by 5 bases and 0 bases, with 10 bases remaining between them. Germline lookup yields CDR1 SEHNR and CDR2 FQNEAQ (reference sequence). This CDR3 is 14 amino acids long. The CDR3 DNA reads as TGTGCCAGCAGCCCGGGGATGTTGAACACTGAAGCTTTCTTT. It yields the protein CASSPGMLNTEAFF.